These 21 T cell receptor beta chains were sequenced from one sample in a study of tumor-infiltrating lymphocytes in primary liver carcinoma. Constant-region priming of about 520 ng total RNA yielded TCR beta cDNA. Libraries covering TCR beta were generated through three nested multiplex PCR rounds (using a slightly modified ARM-PCR). A C-beta reverse primer was combined with TRBV1-TRBV30 forward primers in the first two PCR rounds, and each round had about 10 cycles. TCRdb processed the multiplex PCR reads anew with MiXCR; each CDR3 protein has one entry. The table lists 300,000 to 350,000 distinct CDR3 sequences, 65% of them singletons. Unsorted whole blood supplied the blood RNA, and germline DNA was isolated too. The specimen sequenced was peripheral blood. All receptors come from a man aged 40-49 years with primary liver carcinoma and hepatitis B virus infection.

Comment on this clonotype: This may come from a read error, since a much larger clone is one base off. The gene calls are TRBV10-2 and TRBJ2-3; D not certain. The germline CDR1 and CDR2 sequences are WSHSY and SAAADI. The V end was cut by 0 bases, the J end by 4 bases, with 17 bases between. The CDR3 length is 17 residues. The chain's CDR3 is CASSESARVGNADTQYF. For the CDR3, the DNA is TGCGCCAGCAGTGAGTCGGCTAGGGTGGGGAATGCAGATACGCAGTATTTT.

This clonotype was picked up many times. The V call is TRBV14, the J call TRBJ2-1; D is possibly TRBD1 (5 bases). In germline, CDR1 is SGHDN, CDR2 FVKESK. This CDR3 comprises 15 residues. V was cut by 0 bases and J by 7 bases, with 13 bases left in between. The CDR3 nucleotides are TGTGCCAGCAGCCAAGATTTCGCGACAGAAAATGAGCAGTTCTTC. Translating it yields CASSQDFATENEQFF.

This clonotype showed up many times. The chain employs TRBV6-5 and TRBJ2-7; perhaps TRBD1 as D (6 bases). The CDR3 spans 13 residues. In germline, CDR1 is MNHEY, CDR2 SVGAGI. Trimming stripped 8 bases from V and 1 base from J, with 12 bases between. The CDR3 here is CASHSRGSYEQYF. The CDR3 coding sequence is TGTGCCAGCCACTCCAGGGGATCCTACGAGCAGTACTTC.

Comment on this clonotype: In this CDR3 the conserved last residue, phenylalanine or tryptophan, is missing, so a read error is likely. The CDR3 sequence: CASGYALAGAMSNQPQHL. Here the CDR3 DNA reads TGTGCCAGCGGTTATGCGCTTGCAGGGGCGATGAGCAATCAGCCCCAGCATTTA. The chain uses TRBV6-2 or TRBV6-3 and TRBJ1-5, with D perhaps TRBD1 (6 bases). The V gene's germline CDR1 is MNHEY and CDR2 SVGEGT. The CDR3 is 18 residues long.

Comment on this clonotype: A clone one base away is much larger, so this may be a read error. The J gene is TRBJ2-7, the V gene TRBV10-3, with TRBD1 matching 7 bases. Germline CDR1 ENHRY, CDR2 SYGVKD. The CDR3 spans 12 residues. CDR3 bases: TGTGCCTTCAGGGACAGTCCCTACGAGCAGTACTTC. It yields the protein CAFRDSPYEQYF.

The rearrangement uses TRBV24-1 and TRBJ2-6, with no clear D. V was trimmed by 4 bases and J by 0 bases, leaving 3 bases between them. Per the germline V gene, CDR1 is KGHDR and CDR2 is SFDVKD. The CDR3 totals 14 residues. This CDR3 reads CATSEPSGANVLTF. CDR3 DNA: TGTGCCACCAGTGAACCCTCTGGGGCCAACGTCCTGACTTTC.

Notes on this clonotype: A read error may explain this, as a much larger clone is one base away. This sequence joins TRBV6-5 and TRBJ2-7; 11 bases match TRBD1. Looked up from germline, CDR1 is MNHEY and CDR2 is SVGAGI. The CDR3 spans 14 residues. In nucleotides, the CDR3 is TGTGCCAGCAGTACGCGGGACAGGGGGAATGAGCGGTACTTC. Protein sequence: CASSTRDRGNERYF.

Note on this clonotype: It is likely a read error, because the conserved phenylalanine at the end of the CDR3 is missing. The chain recombines TRBV24-1 with TRBJ2-7; D might be TRBD1 (6 bases). CDR1 is KGHDR and CDR2 is SFDVKD in the germline V gene. The V end lost 4 bases, the J end lost 2 bases, and 14 bases lay between the germline ends. The CDR3 has 15 residues. The CDR3 is CATSDLNRVTYEQYS. As DNA, the CDR3 is TGTGCCACCAGTGACCTGAACAGGGTAACCTACGAGCAGTACTCC.

For this clonotype: One end of the junction varies from germline; a read error may be responsible. V gene TRBV5-1 combines with J gene TRBJ2-2, with TRBD2 matching over 10 bases. There are 15 residues in the CDR3. The germline CDR1 and CDR2 sequences are SGHRS and YFSETQ. The CDR3 bases are TGCGCCAGCAGCCCACTAGCGGGAAGAACCGGGGAGCTGCTTTTT. Translated, it gives CASSPLAGRTGELLF. The whole variable domain, remainder taken from reference TRBV5-1 and TRBJ2-2, is KAGVTQTPRYLIKTRGQQVTLSCSPISGHRSVSWYQQTPGQGLQFLFEYFSETQRNKGNFPGRFSGRQFSNSRSEMNVSTLELGDSALYLCASSPLAGRTGELLFGEGSRLTVL.

This chain joins TRBV6-2 or TRBV6-3 and TRBJ2-5; D might be TRBD2 (5 bases). The CDR3 is 16 amino acids. Trimming took off 8 bases at V and 1 base at J, with 20 bases between the two ends. Germline CDR1 is MNHEY and CDR2 is SVGEGT. The DNA for the CDR3 is TGTGCCAGCCTCCCCACAACCCGGGGTCGCCAAGAGACCCAGTACTTC. Its translation: CASLPTTRGRQETQYF.

Comments on this clonotype: A much larger clone differs from this one at a single base, so this may be a read error. The chain links TRBV4-1 to TRBJ2-5, with unresolved D. The V gene's germline CDR1 is MGHRA and CDR2 YSYEKL. The CDR3 loop spans 15 amino acids. CDR3 DNA: TGCGCCAACAGCCAAGAGCCCCTAGTGCGGGAGACCCAGTACTTC. Its protein is CANSQEPLVRETQYF.

About this clonotype: The junction and the germline gene differ at one end; a read error may be behind it. This sequence joins TRBV6-5 and TRBJ1-6, with D perhaps matching TRBD1 (5 bases). This CDR3 is built from 14 residues. Looked up from germline, CDR1 is MNHEY and CDR2 is SVGAGI. The CDR3 DNA reads as TGTGCCAGCAGCCCGAGACAGAGGAATTCACTCCTCCACTTT. Encoded protein: CASSPRQRNSLLHF.

At least ten counts were recorded for this clonotype. The chain has TRBV4-2 and TRBJ2-7, with D perhaps given as TRBD1 or TRBD2 (6 bases each). Trimming took 1 base from V and 2 from J, leaving 12 bases between them. There are 15 residues in the CDR3. CDR1 LGHNA and CDR2 YNFKEQ come from the germline V gene. The CDR3: CASSQGSGGAYEQYF. CDR3 coding DNA: TGTGCCAGCAGCCAAGGATCCGGGGGCGCCTACGAGCAGTACTTC.

As concerns this clonotype: A much larger clone differs from this one at a single base, so this may be a read error. This rearrangement joins TRBV12-3 or TRBV12-4 to TRBJ2-1; TRBD1 matches at 7 bases. This CDR3 region has 15 residues. V lost 1 base and J lost 4; bases outside the gene matches: 4. CDR3 DNA sequence: TGTGCCAGCAGTTTAGAGGGGACAGCGTACAATGAGCAGTTCTTC. Translated: CASSLEGTAYNEQFF.

About this clonotype: This clone may be a read error of a much larger clone one base away. The chain is built from TRBV10-3 and TRBJ1-1; 9 bases align to TRBD1. This CDR3 comprises 16 residues. V was pared by 5 bases and J by 1 base, with 8 bases of the junction left unmatched. Germline V CDR1 and CDR2: ENHRY, SYGVKD. CDR3 residues: CAISSGQGESNTEAFF. CDR3 coding DNA: TGTGCCATCAGTTCGGGACAGGGAGAGTCGAACACTGAAGCTTTCTTT.

The V gene is TRBV11-2, the J gene TRBJ2-7; TRBD1 is a possible D gene (5 bases). The V end was cut by 4 bases, the J end by 10 bases, with 14 bases between. Germline V gene sequence: CDR1 SGHAT, CDR2 FQNNGV. The CDR3 has 12 amino acids. For the CDR3, the DNA is TGTGCCAGCAGCTCTGATCAGGGATGCCAGTACTTC. It yields the protein CASSSDQGCQYF.

Points on this clonotype: The junction shows a germline mismatch at one end, possibly a read error. CDR3 protein: CASSLGGRGGTGEMFF. In DNA, the CDR3 is TGTGCCAGCAGTCTCGGTGGCCGGGGGGGCACCGGGGAGATGTTTTTT. The chain links TRBV28 to TRBJ2-2; 8 nucleotides agree with TRBD2. Germline values: CDR1 MDHEN, CDR2 SYDVKM. The CDR3 covers 16 residues. The full variable domain, its missing parts supplied by reference TRBV28 and TRBJ2-2, is DVKVTQSSRYLVKRTGEKVFLECVQDMDHENMFWYRQDPGLGLRLIYFSYDVKMKEKGDIPEGYSVSREKKERFSLILESASTNQTSMYLCASSLGGRGGTGEMFFGEGSRLTVL.

The chain is built from TRBV25-1 and TRBJ1-3; TRBD1 aligns across 7 bases. With 3 bases clipped from V and 0 bases from J, the junction kept 5 bases outside the gene matches. CDR1 is MGHDK and CDR2 is SYGVNS in the germline V gene. The CDR3 loop spans 16 amino acids. The CDR3: CASSDRDSGSGNTIYF. Written as DNA, the CDR3 is TGTGCCAGCAGTGATAGGGACAGCGGCTCTGGAAACACCATATATTTT.

This clonotype was detected ten times or more. The chain employs TRBV29-1 and TRBJ1-2; D is unclear. V shed 3 bases and J shed 1 base, with 6 bases lying between them. The germline gives CDR1 SQVTM, CDR2 ANQGSEA. This CDR3 is 12 amino acids long. Here the CDR3 DNA reads TGCAGCGTTGACAGCGTTAACTATGGCTACACCTTC. Translated: CSVDSVNYGYTF.

V and J are TRBV24-1 and TRBJ2-2, with D unclear. V lost 4 bases and J lost 0, with 5 bases in between. The CDR3 runs 14 residues. CDR1 and CDR2 from the germline V gene are KGHDR and SFDVKD. The chain's CDR3 is CATSETPNTGELFF. CDR3 in DNA: TGTGCCACCAGTGAGACCCCGAACACCGGGGAGCTGTTTTTT.

In the case of this clonotype: This may come from a read error, since a much larger clone is one base off. The chain is built from TRBV7-8 and TRBJ2-3; D unresolved. The V gene's germline CDR1 is SGHVS and CDR2 FQNEAQ. The CDR3 runs to 10 residues. V was shortened by 5 bases and J by 3 bases, with 0 bases between the two germline ends. In DNA form, the CDR3 reads TGTGCCAGCAGCACAGATACGCAGTATTTT. It specifies CASSTDTQYF. Drawing the rest from reference TRBV7-8 and TRBJ2-3, the complete variable domain is GAGVSQSPRYKVAKRGQDVALRCDPISGHVSLFWYQQALGQGPEFLTYFQNEAQLDKSGLPSDRFFAERPEGSVSTLKIQRTQQEDSAVYLCASSTDTQYFGPGTRLTVL.